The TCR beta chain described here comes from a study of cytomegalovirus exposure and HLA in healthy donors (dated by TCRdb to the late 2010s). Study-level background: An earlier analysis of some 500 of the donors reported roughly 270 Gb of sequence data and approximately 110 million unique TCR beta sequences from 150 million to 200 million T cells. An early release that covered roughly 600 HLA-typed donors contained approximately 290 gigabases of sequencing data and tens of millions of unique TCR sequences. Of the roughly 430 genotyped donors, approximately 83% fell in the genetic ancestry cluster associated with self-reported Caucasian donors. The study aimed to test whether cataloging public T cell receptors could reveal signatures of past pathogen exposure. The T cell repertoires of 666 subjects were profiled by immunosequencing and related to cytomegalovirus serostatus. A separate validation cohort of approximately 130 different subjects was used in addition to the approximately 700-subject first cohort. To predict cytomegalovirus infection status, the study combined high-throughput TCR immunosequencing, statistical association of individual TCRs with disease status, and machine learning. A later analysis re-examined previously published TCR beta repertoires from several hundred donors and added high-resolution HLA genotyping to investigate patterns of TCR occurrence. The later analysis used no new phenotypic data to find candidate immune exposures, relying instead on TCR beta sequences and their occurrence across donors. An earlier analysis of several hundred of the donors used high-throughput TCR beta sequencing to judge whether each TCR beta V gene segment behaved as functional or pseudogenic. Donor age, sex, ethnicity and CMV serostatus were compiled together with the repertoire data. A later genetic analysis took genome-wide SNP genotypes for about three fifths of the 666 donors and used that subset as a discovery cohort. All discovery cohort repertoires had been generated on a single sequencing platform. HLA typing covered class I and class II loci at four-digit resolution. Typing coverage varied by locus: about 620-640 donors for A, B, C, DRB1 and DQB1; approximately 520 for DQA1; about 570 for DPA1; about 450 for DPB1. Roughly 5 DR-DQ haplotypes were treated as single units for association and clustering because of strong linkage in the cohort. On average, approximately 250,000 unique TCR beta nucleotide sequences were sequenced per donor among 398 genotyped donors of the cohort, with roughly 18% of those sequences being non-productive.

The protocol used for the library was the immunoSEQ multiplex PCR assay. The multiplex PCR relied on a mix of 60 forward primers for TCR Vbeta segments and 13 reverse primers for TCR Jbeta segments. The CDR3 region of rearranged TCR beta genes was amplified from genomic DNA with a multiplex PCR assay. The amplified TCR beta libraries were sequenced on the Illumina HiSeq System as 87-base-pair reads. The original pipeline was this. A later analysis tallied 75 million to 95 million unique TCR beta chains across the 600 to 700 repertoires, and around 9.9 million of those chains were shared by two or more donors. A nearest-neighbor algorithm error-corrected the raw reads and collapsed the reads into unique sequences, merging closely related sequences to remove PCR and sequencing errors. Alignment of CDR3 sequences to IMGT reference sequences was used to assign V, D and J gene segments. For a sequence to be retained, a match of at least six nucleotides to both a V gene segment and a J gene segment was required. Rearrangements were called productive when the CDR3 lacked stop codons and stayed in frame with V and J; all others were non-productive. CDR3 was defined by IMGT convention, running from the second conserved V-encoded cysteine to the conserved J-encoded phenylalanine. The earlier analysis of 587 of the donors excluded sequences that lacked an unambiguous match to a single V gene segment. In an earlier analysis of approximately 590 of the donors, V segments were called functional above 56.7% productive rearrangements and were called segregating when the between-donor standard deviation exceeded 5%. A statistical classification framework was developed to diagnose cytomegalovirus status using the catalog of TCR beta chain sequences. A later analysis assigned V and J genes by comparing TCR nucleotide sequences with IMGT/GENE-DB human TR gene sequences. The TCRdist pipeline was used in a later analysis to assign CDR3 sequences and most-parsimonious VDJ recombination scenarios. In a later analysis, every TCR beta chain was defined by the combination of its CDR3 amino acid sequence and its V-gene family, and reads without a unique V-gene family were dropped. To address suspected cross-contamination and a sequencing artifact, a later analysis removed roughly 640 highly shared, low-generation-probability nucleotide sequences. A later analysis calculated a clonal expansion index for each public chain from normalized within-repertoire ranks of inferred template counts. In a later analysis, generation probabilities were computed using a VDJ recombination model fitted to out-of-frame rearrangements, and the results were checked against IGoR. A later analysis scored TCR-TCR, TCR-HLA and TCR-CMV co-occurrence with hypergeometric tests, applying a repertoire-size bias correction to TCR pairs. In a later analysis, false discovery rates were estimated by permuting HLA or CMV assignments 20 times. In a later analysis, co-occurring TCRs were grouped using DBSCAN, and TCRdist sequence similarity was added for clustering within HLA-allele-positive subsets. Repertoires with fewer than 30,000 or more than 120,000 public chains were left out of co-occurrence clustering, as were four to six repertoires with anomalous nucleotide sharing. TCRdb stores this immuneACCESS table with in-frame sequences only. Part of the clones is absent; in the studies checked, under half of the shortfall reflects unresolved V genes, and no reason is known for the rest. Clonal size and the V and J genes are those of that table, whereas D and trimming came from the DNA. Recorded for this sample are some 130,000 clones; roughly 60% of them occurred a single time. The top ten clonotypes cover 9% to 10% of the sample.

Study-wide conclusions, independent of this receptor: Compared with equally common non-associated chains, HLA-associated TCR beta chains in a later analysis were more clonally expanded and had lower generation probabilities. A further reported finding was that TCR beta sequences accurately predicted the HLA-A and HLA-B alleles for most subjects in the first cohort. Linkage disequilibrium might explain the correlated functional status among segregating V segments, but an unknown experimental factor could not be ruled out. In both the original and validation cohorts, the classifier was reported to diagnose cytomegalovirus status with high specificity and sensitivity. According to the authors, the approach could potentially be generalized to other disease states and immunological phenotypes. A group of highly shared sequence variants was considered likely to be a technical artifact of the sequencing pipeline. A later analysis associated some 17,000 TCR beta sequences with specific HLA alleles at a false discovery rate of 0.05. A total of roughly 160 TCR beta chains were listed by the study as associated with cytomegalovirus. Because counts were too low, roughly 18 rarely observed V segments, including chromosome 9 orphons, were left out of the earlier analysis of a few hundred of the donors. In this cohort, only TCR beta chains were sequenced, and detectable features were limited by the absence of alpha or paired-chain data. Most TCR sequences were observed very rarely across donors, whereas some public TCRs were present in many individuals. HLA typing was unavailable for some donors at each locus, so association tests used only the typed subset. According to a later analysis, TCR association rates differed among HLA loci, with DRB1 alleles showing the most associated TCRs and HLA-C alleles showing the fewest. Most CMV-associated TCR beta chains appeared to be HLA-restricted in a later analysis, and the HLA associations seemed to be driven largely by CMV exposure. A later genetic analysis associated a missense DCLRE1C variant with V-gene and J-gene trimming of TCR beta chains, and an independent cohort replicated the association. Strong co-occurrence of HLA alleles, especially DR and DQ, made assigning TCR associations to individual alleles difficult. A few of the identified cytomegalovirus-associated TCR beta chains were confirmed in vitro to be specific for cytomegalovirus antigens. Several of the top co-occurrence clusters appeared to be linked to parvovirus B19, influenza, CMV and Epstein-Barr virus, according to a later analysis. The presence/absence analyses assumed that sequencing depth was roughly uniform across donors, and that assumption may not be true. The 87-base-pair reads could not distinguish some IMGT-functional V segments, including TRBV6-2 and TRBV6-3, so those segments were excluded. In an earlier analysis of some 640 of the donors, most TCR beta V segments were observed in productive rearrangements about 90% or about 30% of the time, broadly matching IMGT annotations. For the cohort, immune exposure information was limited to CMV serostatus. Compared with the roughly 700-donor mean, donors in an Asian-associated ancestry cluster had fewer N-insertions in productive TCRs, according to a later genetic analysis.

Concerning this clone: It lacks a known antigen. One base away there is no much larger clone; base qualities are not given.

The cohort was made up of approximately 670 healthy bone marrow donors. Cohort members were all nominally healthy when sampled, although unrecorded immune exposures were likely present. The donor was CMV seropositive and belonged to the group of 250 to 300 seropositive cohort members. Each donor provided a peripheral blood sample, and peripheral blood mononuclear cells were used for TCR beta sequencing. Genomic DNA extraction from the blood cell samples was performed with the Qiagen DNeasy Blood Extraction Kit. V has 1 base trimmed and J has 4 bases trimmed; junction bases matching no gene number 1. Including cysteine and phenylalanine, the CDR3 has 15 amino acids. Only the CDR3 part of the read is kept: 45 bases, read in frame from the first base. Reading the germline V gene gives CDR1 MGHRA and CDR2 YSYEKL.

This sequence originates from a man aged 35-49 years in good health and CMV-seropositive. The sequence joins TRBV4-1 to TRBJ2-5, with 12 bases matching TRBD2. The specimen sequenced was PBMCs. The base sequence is TGCGCCAGCAGCCAAGGGGGACTAGCGGGAGAGACCCAGTACTTC. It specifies CASSQGGLAGETQYF.